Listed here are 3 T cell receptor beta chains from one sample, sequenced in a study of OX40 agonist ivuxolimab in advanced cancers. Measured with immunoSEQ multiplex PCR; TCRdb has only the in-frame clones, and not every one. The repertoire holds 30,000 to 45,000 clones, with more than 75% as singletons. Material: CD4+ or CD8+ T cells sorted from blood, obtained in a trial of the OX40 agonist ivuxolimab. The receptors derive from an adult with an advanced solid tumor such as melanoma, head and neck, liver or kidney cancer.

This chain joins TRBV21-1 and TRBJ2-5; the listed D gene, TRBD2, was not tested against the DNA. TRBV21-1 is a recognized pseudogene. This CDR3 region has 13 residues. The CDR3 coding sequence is TGTGCCAGCATGAGCGGGATCAGTGAGACCCAGTACTTC. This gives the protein CASMSGISETQYF.

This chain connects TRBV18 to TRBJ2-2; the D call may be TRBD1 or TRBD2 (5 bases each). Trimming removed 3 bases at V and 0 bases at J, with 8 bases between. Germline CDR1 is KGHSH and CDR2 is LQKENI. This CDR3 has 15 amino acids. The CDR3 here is CASSPGTTNTGELFF. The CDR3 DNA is TGTGCCAGCTCACCGGGGACCACGAACACCGGGGAGCTGTTTTTT.

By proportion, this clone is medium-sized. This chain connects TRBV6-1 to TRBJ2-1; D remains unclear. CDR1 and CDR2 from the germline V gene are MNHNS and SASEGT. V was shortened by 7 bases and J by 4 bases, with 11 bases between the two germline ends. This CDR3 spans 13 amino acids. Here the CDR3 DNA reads TGTGCCAGCAAGAAGGGTGGTTACAATGAGCAGTTCTTC. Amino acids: CASKKGGYNEQFF.